The 22 T cell receptor beta chains listed next were all sequenced from one sample in a study of blood T cell repertoires in COVID-19. Sequencing used immunoSEQ multiplex PCR; TCRdb keeps in-frame clones, though not all of them. The top ten clones hold under 6% of a sample with about 140,000 clones, around 80% of them seen once. The sample comprised peripheral blood. The source is a woman aged 80 or older with active or convalescent COVID-19.

The chain combines TRBV2 with TRBJ1-3; D is unclear. V shed 7 bases and J shed 3 bases, with 7 bases lying between them. CDR1 and CDR2 from the germline V gene are SNHLY and FYNNEI. This CDR3 spans 12 amino acids. CDR3 region: CASIDLGNTIYF. The CDR3 nucleotides read TGTGCCAGCATTGACCTTGGAAACACCATATATTTT.

The chain couples TRBV7-2 to TRBJ2-3; TRBD2 aligns across 12 bases. Germline-derived CDR1 and CDR2 are SGHTA and FQGNSA. Losses at the gene ends were 6 bases for V and 0 bases for J; bases not matched to a gene: 7. The CDR3 spans 17 residues. The CDR3, as DNA: TGTGCCAGCAGGACTAGCGGGGGACCGGGTAGCACAGATACGCAGTATTTT. Translated: CASRTSGGPGSTDTQYF.

This clone occurred once. The V call is TRBV7-9, the J call TRBJ1-5; perhaps TRBD1 as D (6 bases). The length of the CDR3 is 16 residues. V shed 5 bases and J shed 2 bases, with 16 bases lying between them. Germline CDR1 and CDR2: SEHNR and FQNEAQ (reference sequence). CDR3 region: CASSKGTGTGNQPQHF. Written as DNA, the CDR3 is TGTGCCAGCAGCAAAGGCACAGGGACCGGCAATCAGCCCCAGCATTTT.

The gene calls are TRBV7-9 and TRBJ2-3; possible D gene TRBD2, 6 bases. CDR1 is SEHNR, CDR2 FQNEAQ, per germline (reference sequence). V gave up 0 bases and J gave up 2 bases, with 12 bases separating them. This CDR3 is 16 amino acids long. The CDR3 reads CASSLAEGRPTDTQYF. In nucleotides, the CDR3 is TGTGCCAGCAGCTTAGCGGAGGGGCGCCCCACAGATACGCAGTATTTT.

The V and J genes are TRBV2 and TRBJ1-1; 9 bases agree with TRBD1. The V and J ends lost 9 bases and 13 bases, in that order; junction bases with no gene match: 12. The CDR3 length is 12 residues. Germline CDR1 and CDR2: SNHLY and FYNNEI. CDR3 sequence: CARRTGVNNGFF. CDR3 coding DNA: TGTGCCAGGAGGACAGGGGTCAACAATGGTTTCTTT.

V is TRBV4-3 and J is TRBJ2-4; 8 bases match TRBD1. After removal of 3 bases from V and 0 bases from J, the junction contained 4 bases not matched to a gene. The length of the CDR3 is 16 residues. Germline V gene data show CDR1 as LGHNA and CDR2 as YSLEER. The CDR3 region is CASSQETGVAKNIQYF. The CDR3 DNA reads TGCGCCAGCAGCCAGGAGACAGGGGTAGCCAAAAACATTCAGTACTTC.

This clone was detected a few times. The chain combines TRBV5-4 with TRBJ1-3; unclear D gene. CDR3 size: 15 residues. V was clipped by 2 bases and J by 4 bases, with 13 bases between them. Germline CDR1 reads SGHNT; CDR2 reads YYREEE (reference sequence). The CDR3 is CASSFLGSRGNTIYF. CDR3 in DNA: TGTGCCAGCAGCTTTCTTGGGAGTCGCGGAAACACCATATATTTT.

V usage is TRBV14 and J usage is TRBJ1-2, with D perhaps matching TRBD1 (5 bases). The CDR3 is 13 residues long. The germline V and J ends were trimmed by 3 bases and 4 bases, with 9 bases remaining between them. Germline assignment: CDR1 SGHDN and CDR2 FVKESK. Here the CDR3 reads CASSHRQSYGYTF. For the CDR3, the DNA is TGTGCCAGCAGCCATCGACAGTCCTATGGCTACACCTTC. The full variable domain, in which reference TRBV14 and TRBJ1-2 provide the parts outside the CDR3, is EAGVTQFPSHSVIEKGQTVTLRCDPISGHDNLYWYRRVMGKEIKFLLHFVKESKQDESGMPNNRFLAERTGGTYSTLKVQPAELEDSGVYFCASSHRQSYGYTFGSGTRLTVV.

The gene calls are TRBV6-5 and TRBJ1-1, with TRBD1 identical over 7 bases. The CDR3 spans 14 residues. V trimming: 6 bases; J trimming: 4 bases; junction bases outside the gene matches: 8. The germline CDR1 and CDR2 sequences are MNHEY and SVGAGI. CDR3 sequence: CASRTPGGGTEAFF. The CDR3 DNA reads TGTGCCAGCAGGACCCCAGGGGGAGGCACTGAAGCTTTCTTT.

This chain uses TRBV27 with TRBJ1-1, with 7 bases matching TRBD1. Trimming cost V 9 bases and J 11 bases; bases outside gene matches: 12. CDR1 is MNHEY, CDR2 SMNVEV, per germline (reference sequence). CDR3 length equals 12 residues. The CDR3 is CARARFGTEAFF. As DNA, the CDR3 is TGTGCCAGGGCCCGATTCGGGACAGAGGCTTTCTTT.

The chain joins TRBV9 to TRBJ2-3; 8 nucleotides match TRBD2. The CDR3 is made up of 14 amino acids. Germline V gene data show CDR1 as SGDLS and CDR2 as YYNGEE. V lost 4 bases, J lost 2 bases, and 3 bases stayed unmatched. The CDR3 loop is CASSWRGATDTQYF. CDR3 nucleotides: TGTGCCAGCAGCTGGCGGGGGGCCACAGATACGCAGTATTTT. Variable domain in full (rest from reference TRBV9 and TRBJ2-3): DSGVTQTPKHLITATGQRVTLRCSPRSGDLSVYWYQQSLDQGLQFLIQYYNGEERAKGNILERFSAQQFPDLHSELNLSSLELGDSALYFCASSWRGATDTQYFGPGTRLTVL.

V is TRBV18 and J is TRBJ2-7; D gene unclear. The CDR3 loop spans 12 amino acids. The V and J ends lost 3 bases and 3 bases respectively, with 6 bases between them. Per germline, CDR1 KGHSH and CDR2 LQKENI. Here the CDR3 reads CASSPHSYEQYF. Here the CDR3 DNA reads TGTGCCAGCTCACCTCACAGCTACGAGCAGTACTTC.

The rearrangement uses TRBV29-1 and TRBJ2-7; 9 nucleotides align to TRBD2. The ends lost 6 bases at V and 3 bases at J; junction bases unmatched: 12. This CDR3 comprises 15 residues. Germline CDR1 is SQVTM and CDR2 is ANQGSEA. The CDR3 here is CSVGVAAGGFYEQYF. The CDR3 DNA is TGCAGCGTGGGGGTTGCAGCGGGGGGCTTCTACGAGCAGTACTTC.

V usage is TRBV6-5 and J usage is TRBJ2-1; 8 bases are a match to TRBD1. This CDR3 region has 15 residues. V gave up 6 bases and J gave up 5 bases; unmatched junction bases: 9. Germline assignment: CDR1 MNHEY and CDR2 SVGAGI. The DNA of the CDR3 is TGTGCCAGCAGCCCAGGGGGCAGGGTGAACAATGAGCAGTTCTTC. This gives the protein CASSPGGRVNNEQFF.

The chain joins TRBV18 to TRBJ1-4; no clear D. The V gene lost 3 bases and the J gene lost 8 bases, with 7 bases spanning the gap. Germline loops: CDR1 KGHSH, CDR2 LQKENI. The CDR3 length is 12 residues. The CDR3 nucleotides are TGTGCCAGCTCACCCAACGGGGAAAAACTGTTTTTT. Translating gives CASSPNGEKLFF.

This clone has only a few counts. The chain uses TRBV28 and TRBJ1-6, with D possibly TRBD1 on 6 matching bases. From germline, CDR1 is MDHEN and CDR2 SYDVKM. Trimming took off 3 bases at V and 0 bases at J, with 12 bases between the two ends. The CDR3 is made up of 17 amino acids. This CDR3 reads CASSFGRGPSYNSPLHF. As DNA, the CDR3 is TGTGCCAGCAGTTTCGGGCGGGGGCCCTCCTATAATTCACCCCTCCACTTT.

This chain joins TRBV28 and TRBJ1-1; D is ambiguous. Trimming took 4 bases from V and 4 from J, leaving 4 bases between them. The CDR3 has 11 amino acids. CDR1 MDHEN and CDR2 SYDVKM come from the germline V gene. CDR3 nucleotides: TGTGCCAGCAGTTCCGTCACTGAAGCTTTCTTT. Translation gives CASSSVTEAFF. The full variable domain, with the rest looked up from reference TRBV28 and TRBJ1-1, is DVKVTQSSRYLVKRTGEKVFLECVQDMDHENMFWYRQDPGLGLRLIYFSYDVKMKEKGDIPEGYSVSREKKERFSLILESASTNQTSMYLCASSSVTEAFFGQGTRLTVV.

This clone appeared a single time. The V call is TRBV7-2, the J call TRBJ2-7; 9 bases are shared with TRBD1. CDR1 and CDR2 (germline): SGHTA, FQGNSA. V was pared by 8 bases and J by 3 bases, with 5 bases of the junction left unmatched. The CDR3 totals 13 residues. CDR3 coding DNA: TGTGCCAGCCAGCGGGACAGGGACTACGAGCAGTACTTC. It yields the protein CASQRDRDYEQYF.

The rearrangement joins TRBV7-9 to TRBJ1-2, with 8 bases lining up with TRBD1. CDR1 SEHNR and CDR2 FQNEAQ come from the germline V gene (reference sequence). Unmatched junction bases numbered 6, after V lost 2 bases and J lost 4 bases. The CDR3 is 15 residues long. CDR3 coding DNA: TGTGCCAGCAGCTTATACCGACAGGGGCCCTATGGCTACACCTTC. Its protein is CASSLYRQGPYGYTF.

CDR3 in amino acids: CASGEGVAEAFF. CDR3 bases: TGCGCCAGCGGTGAGGGGGTGGCTGAAGCTTTCTTT. The J gene is TRBJ1-1, the V gene TRBV5-1; D may be TRBD1 (6 bases). Germline CDR1 reads SGHRS; CDR2 reads YFSETQ. This CDR3 has 12 residues. Trimming pared 7 bases from V and 6 bases from J, leaving 13 bases between.

This chain joins TRBV4-2 and TRBJ2-3, with D perhaps matching TRBD2 (7 bases). The germline CDR1 and CDR2 sequences are LGHNA and YNFKEQ. The CDR3 extends over 14 amino acids. V lost 4 bases, J lost 4 bases, and 12 bases lay in between. CDR3 in amino acids: CASSPGGGADTQYF. CDR3 coding DNA: TGTGCCAGCAGCCCTGGAGGGGGGGCAGATACGCAGTATTTT.

Points on this clone: The same CDR3 arises from other DNA sequences in this sample as well. The chain links TRBV7-9 to TRBJ1-5; TRBD1 matches at 9 bases. Germline values: CDR1 SEHNR, CDR2 FQNEAQ (reference sequence). Trimming at V came to 4 bases and at J to 6 bases, leaving 4 bases not matched to a gene. This CDR3 comprises 14 residues. The CDR3 here is CASSSGQGSQPQHF. The CDR3 coding sequence is TGTGCCAGCAGCTCGGGACAGGGTAGTCAGCCCCAGCATTTT.